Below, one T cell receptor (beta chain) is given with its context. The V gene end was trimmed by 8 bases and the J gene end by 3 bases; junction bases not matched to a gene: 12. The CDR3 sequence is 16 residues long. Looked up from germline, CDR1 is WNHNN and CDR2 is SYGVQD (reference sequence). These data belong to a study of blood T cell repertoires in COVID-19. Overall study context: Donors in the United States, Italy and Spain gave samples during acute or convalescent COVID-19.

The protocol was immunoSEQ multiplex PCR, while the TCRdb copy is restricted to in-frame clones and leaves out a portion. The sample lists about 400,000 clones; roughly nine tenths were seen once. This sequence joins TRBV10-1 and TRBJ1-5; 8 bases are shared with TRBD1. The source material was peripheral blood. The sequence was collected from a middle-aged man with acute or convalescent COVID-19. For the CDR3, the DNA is TGCGCCAGCCATAAACCCGGGACAGGTGACAATCAGCCCCAGCATTTT. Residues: CASHKPGTGDNQPQHF.